This entry concerns a single T cell receptor beta chain. Per the original methods: The assay estimated nucleated cells by amplifying reference gene primers. The repertoire was sequenced with immunoSEQ multiplex PCR; TCRdb's copy has only in-frame clones and lacks some. The V and J calls and the clone size are those of that table, but D and trimming were determined from the DNA. The sample contains approximately 110,000 clones, 70% to 90% of which appear only once. These data belong to a study of blood T cell repertoires in COVID-19. Study-wide context: There were acute and convalescent COVID-19 samples, and they came from the United States, Italy and Spain. Nucleic acid was either cDNA or gDNA, and it came from T cells, B-cell-depleted T cells, or PBMCs.

J was trimmed by 4 bases and V by 4 bases; bases with no gene match: 6. Germline V CDR1 and CDR2: SGDLS, YYNGEE. The CDR3 consists of 15 residues. This chain uses TRBV9 with TRBJ1-3, with 9 nucleotides matching TRBD1. This TCR came from a man between 40 and 49 years old with acute or convalescent COVID-19. Sequenced sample: peripheral blood. CDR3 loop: CASSSGDRVGNTIYF. The CDR3 DNA reads TGTGCCAGCAGCTCTGGGGACAGGGTGGGAAACACCATATATTTT.